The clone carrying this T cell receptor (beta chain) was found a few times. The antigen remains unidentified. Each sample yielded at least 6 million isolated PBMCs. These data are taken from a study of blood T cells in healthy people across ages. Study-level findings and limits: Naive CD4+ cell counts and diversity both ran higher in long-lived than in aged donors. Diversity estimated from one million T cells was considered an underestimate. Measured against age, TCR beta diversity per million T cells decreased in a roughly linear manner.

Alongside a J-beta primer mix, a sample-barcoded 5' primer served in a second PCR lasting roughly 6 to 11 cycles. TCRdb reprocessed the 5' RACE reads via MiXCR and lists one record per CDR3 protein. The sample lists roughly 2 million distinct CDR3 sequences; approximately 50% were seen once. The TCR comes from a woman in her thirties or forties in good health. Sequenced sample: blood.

The CDR3 DNA follows: TGTGCCAGCATTCAGCTCGGACGGGACTCAACTTACTACGAGCAGTACTTC. Encoded protein: CASIQLGRDSTYYEQYF. This rearrangement joins TRBV6-2 or TRBV6-3 to TRBJ2-7, with D possibly being TRBD2 (6 bases). The length of the CDR3 is 17 residues. Germline CDR1 and CDR2: MNHEY and SVGEGT. V was pared by 7 bases and J by 3 bases, with 25 bases between.